The clone carrying this TCR beta chain was detected only a few times. The V end was cut by 10 bases, the J end by 3 bases, with 9 bases between. The CDR3 has 12 amino acids. Germline V gene data show CDR1 as LNHDA and CDR2 as SQIVND (reference sequence). The data originate from a study of cytomegalovirus exposure and HLA in healthy donors. PCR amplification relied on 60 Vbeta primers (plus 13 Jbeta primers). Only in-frame clones appear in the TCRdb table, and some are missing; sequencing was by immunoSEQ multiplex PCR. The data contain approximately 200,000 clones, 70% to 90% of them singletons. The sequenced sample was PBMCs. This clonotype was sampled from a woman under 30 in good health and CMV-seropositive. This rearrangement joins TRBV19 to TRBJ2-2; tentatively, D is TRBD1 (5 bases). The CDR3 spells CATAGYTGELFF. CDR3 DNA sequence: TGTGCCACCGCAGGGTACACCGGGGAGCTGTTTTTT.